These 20 T cell receptor beta chains originate from one sample sequenced in a study of T cell repertoires in cytomegalovirus infection. TCRdb used MiXCR to reprocess the reads, holding one entry per CDR3 protein. Among over 250,000 distinct CDR3 sequences, roughly a fifth were seen once, and the ten largest hold roughly a fifth. Which antigens these TCRs recognize remains unknown. The sample in question was cultured PBMCs, obtained from culture after CMV antigen stimulation. The receptors stem from a human donor in good health (CMV status not recorded). Some clones in this sample may be carry-over from other donors' samples.

The V and J genes are TRBV15 and TRBJ2-1; D is possibly TRBD2 (6 bases). This CDR3 comprises 15 residues. Germline V gene sequence: CDR1 LNHNV, CDR2 YYDKDF (reference sequence). V dropped 0 bases and J dropped 7 bases, with 13 bases sitting between them. CDR3 in amino acids: CATSRDSGAGNEQFF. The CDR3 coding sequence is TGTGCCACCAGCAGAGATTCTGGCGCGGGAAATGAGCAGTTCTTC.

This clonotype has only a few counts. The chain employs TRBV10-3 and TRBJ2-3; 7 bases match TRBD2. The CDR3 totals 16 residues. Per germline, CDR1 ENHRY and CDR2 SYGVKD. The V gene end was trimmed by 6 bases and the J gene end by 2 bases; junction bases not matched to a gene: 11. The CDR3 DNA reads TGTGCCATCAGCGGGGGGTTAGCGGGCTCCACAGATACGCAGTATTTT. Translation: CAISGGLAGSTDTQYF.

This clonotype was seen ten or more times. This CDR3 is CASSYGSSYNEQFF. The CDR3 DNA sequence: TGTGCCAGCAGTTACGGATCCTCCTACAATGAGCAGTTCTTC. The V and J genes are TRBV6-5 and TRBJ2-1; no clear D. The CDR3 is 14 amino acids. Trimming removed 2 bases from V and 0 bases from J, with 5 bases in between. CDR1 is MNHEY and CDR2 is SVGAGI in the germline V gene.

In this sample, this clonotype turned up a few times. This sequence joins TRBV6-6 and TRBJ2-1; 8 bases match TRBD1. The germline CDR1 and CDR2 sequences are MNHNY and SVGAGI (reference sequence). Trimming removed 6 bases from V and 0 bases from J; junction bases left unmatched: 4. There are 15 residues in the CDR3. CDR3 sequence reads: CASRTGQASYNEQFF. Written as DNA, the CDR3 is TGTGCCAGCAGGACGGGACAGGCCTCCTACAATGAGCAGTTCTTC.

This rearrangement joins TRBV7-3 to TRBJ2-7, with 8 bases that match TRBD2. Per the germline V gene, CDR1 is SGHTA and CDR2 is FQGTGA. V dropped 5 bases and J dropped 3; count of bases not matched to a gene: 9. CDR3 length: 15 amino acids. DNA for the CDR3: TGTGCCAGCAGCCGAAGGACTAGCAGGGTCTACGAGCAGTACTTC. Translating it yields CASSRRTSRVYEQYF. Complete variable domain (other parts from reference TRBV7-3 and TRBJ2-7): GAGVSQTPSNKVTEKGKYVELRCDPISGHTALYWYRQSLGQGPEFLIYFQGTGAADDSGLPNDRFFAVRPEGSVSTLKIQRTERGDSAVYLCASSRRTSRVYEQYFGPGTRLTVT.

Only a few counts were recorded for this clonotype. This chain joins TRBV5-1 and TRBJ1-1, with D perhaps TRBD1 (5 bases). The CDR3 covers 13 residues. The V end lost 0 bases, the J end lost 7 bases, and 10 bases lay between the germline ends. Germline V gene lookup returns CDR1 SGHRS and CDR2 YFSETQ. In DNA form, the CDR3 reads TGCGCCAGCAGCTTGGAGGGACCCTTTGAAGCTTTCTTT. Encoded protein: CASSLEGPFEAFF.

This sequence joins TRBV27 and TRBJ2-3; 10 positions match TRBD2. In germline, CDR1 is MNHEY, CDR2 SMNVEV (reference sequence). The ends lost 5 bases at V and 1 base at J; junction bases unmatched: 6. The CDR3 totals 16 residues. CDR3 nucleotide sequence: TGTGCCAGCAGTCCATGGACTAGCGGAGGCACAGATACGCAGTATTTT. Translation: CASSPWTSGGTDTQYF.

This clonotype was recorded many times. V usage is TRBV12-3 or TRBV12-4 and J usage is TRBJ2-2; TRBD1 aligns across 7 bases. This CDR3 region has 16 residues. The ends lost 5 bases at V and 4 bases at J; junction bases unmatched: 10. The CDR3 sequence: CASSPPSTGSTGELFF. In DNA, the CDR3 is TGTGCCAGCAGTCCCCCCTCGACAGGGAGCACCGGGGAGCTGTTTTTT.

This clonotype was seen ten or more times. This chain joins TRBV7-2 and TRBJ1-3; D is possibly TRBD1 (6 bases). The ends were cut back, 3 bases at V and 4 bases at J, with 19 bases in the middle. CDR3 length equals 17 residues. CDR1 and CDR2 (germline): SGHTA, FQGNSA. CDR3 DNA sequence: TGTGCCAGCAGCTTCGATCCAGGGGACCTTCGGGGAAACACCATATATTTT. Its translation: CASSFDPGDLRGNTIYF.

This clonotype was seen many times. V usage is TRBV7-9 and J usage is TRBJ2-4, with 8 nucleotides matching TRBD1. CDR1 is SEHNR and CDR2 is FQNEAQ in the germline V gene (reference sequence). The V and J ends lost 3 bases and 2 bases, in that order; junction bases with no gene match: 12. This CDR3 contains 18 residues. The CDR3 DNA sequence: TGTGCCAGCAGCTTCGGAGAGCCAGGGGGCTCTTCCAAAAACATTCAGTACTTC. Protein sequence: CASSFGEPGGSSKNIQYF. Drawing the rest from reference TRBV7-9 and TRBJ2-4, the complete variable domain is DTGVSQNPRHKITKRGQNVTFRCDPISEHNRLYWYRQTLGQGPEFLTYFQNEAQLEKSRLLSDRFSAERPKGSFSTLEIQRTEQGDSAMYLCASSFGEPGGSSKNIQYFGAGTRLSVL.

This clonotype was observed at least ten times. The rearrangement uses TRBV7-2 and TRBJ2-2; D is perhaps TRBD1 (6 bases). Between the trimmed V and J ends, which lost 0 bases and 4 bases, there was a span of 15 bases. The V gene's germline CDR1 is SGHTA and CDR2 FQGNSA. CDR3 length: 17 amino acids. In DNA form, the CDR3 reads TGTGCCAGCAGCTTAGCTCCACCTGGACAGCCCACCGGGGAGCTGTTTTTT. Its translation is CASSLAPPGQPTGELFF.

This clonotype has ten or more counts. This chain joins TRBV6-2 or TRBV6-3 and TRBJ1-5; 10 nucleotides match TRBD1. The CDR3 runs to 14 residues. V was pared by 6 bases and J by 7 bases, with 6 bases of the junction left unmatched. CDR1 and CDR2 from the germline V gene are MNHEY and SVGEGT. The DNA for the CDR3 is TGTGCCAGCAGCGAGGACAGGGGGAGCCAGCCCCAGCATTTT. It yields the protein CASSEDRGSQPQHF.

The rearrangement links TRBV6-2 or TRBV6-3 to TRBJ2-4; D possibly corresponds to TRBD2 (6 bases). Per the germline V gene, CDR1 is MNHEY and CDR2 is SVGEGT. Trimming cost V 4 bases and J 9 bases, with 13 bases left between them. This CDR3 contains 13 residues. CDR3 amino acids: CASSWGRAGIQYF. The CDR3 DNA is TGTGCCAGCAGTTGGGGAAGAGCGGGCATTCAGTACTTC.

This rearrangement joins TRBV27 to TRBJ2-2; TRBD1 matches 9 bases. V trimming: 3 bases; J trimming: 4 bases; junction bases outside the gene matches: 9. The CDR3 runs to 17 residues. Germline loops: CDR1 MNHEY, CDR2 SMNVEV (reference sequence). CDR3 coding DNA: TGTGCCAGCAGTTTCCCACCGGGACAGGGTAGCACCGGGGAGCTGTTTTTT. Protein product: CASSFPPGQGSTGELFF.

J is TRBJ1-1 and V is TRBV29-1; D unclear. CDR1 is SQVTM, CDR2 ANQGSEA, per germline. V was pared by 5 bases and J by 10 bases, with 14 bases between. The CDR3 contains 11 residues. CDR3 DNA: TGCAGCGTTTCCGTTGGTATCGGAGCTTTCTTT. Translating it yields CSVSVGIGAFF. Filled out from reference TRBV29-1 and TRBJ1-1, the complete variable domain reads SAVISQKPSRDICQRGTSLTIQCQVDSQVTMMFWYRQQPGQSLTLIATANQGSEATYESGFVIDKFPISRPNLTFSTLTVSNMSPEDSSIYLCSVSVGIGAFFGQGTRLTVV.

In DNA form, the CDR3 reads TGTGCCAGCAGTGTCTCAGGGCCAGCTAGAGGAGATGAGCAGTTCTTC. Translated, it gives CASSVSGPARGDEQFF. V gene TRBV6-2 or TRBV6-3 combines with J gene TRBJ2-1; D is perhaps TRBD1 (5 bases). Trimming left V 5 bases short and J 8 bases short, with 22 bases between. CDR1 is MNHEY, CDR2 SVGEGT, per germline. This CDR3 is built from 16 residues.

This clonotype was counted many times. The chain uses TRBV7-8 and TRBJ2-7; 11 bases map to TRBD2. The CDR3 runs 16 residues. Germline CDR1 reads SGHVS; CDR2 reads FQNEAQ. The trim removed 4 bases at V and 0 bases at J, leaving 5 bases unmatched. For the CDR3, the DNA is TGTGCCAGCAGCTGGGGGACTAGCGGAAGCTCCTACGAGCAGTACGTC. As protein: CASSWGTSGSSYEQYV.

The chain uses TRBV6-2 or TRBV6-3 and TRBJ1-5, with TRBD1 matching over 9 bases. The germline gives CDR1 MNHEY, CDR2 SVGEGT. The CDR3 has 14 residues. V shed 8 bases and J 6 bases; nucleotides not matched to a gene: 8. CDR3 sequence reads: CASSPDRGTQPQHF. The CDR3 coding sequence is TGTGCCAGCTCCCCCGACAGGGGGACTCAGCCCCAGCATTTT.

A few counts support this clonotype. This chain links TRBV6-2 or TRBV6-3 with TRBJ2-7; D is unclear. Germline CDR1 is MNHEY and CDR2 is SVGEGT. V was shortened by 6 bases and J by 2 bases, with 11 bases between the two germline ends. This CDR3 has 13 residues. In DNA form, the CDR3 reads TGTGCCAGCAGCCCGCAAGTGGCCTACGAGCAGTACTTC. It yields the protein CASSPQVAYEQYF.

This clonotype was detected a few times. This chain links TRBV23-1 with TRBJ2-1; D gene ambiguous. TRBV23-1 is an open reading frame whose function is uncertain. This CDR3 spans 14 amino acids. V lost 6 bases and J 0 bases, leaving 9 bases between the germline ends. Here the CDR3 reads CASSLVSSYNEQFF. CDR3 DNA sequence: TGCGCCAGCAGCCTAGTTAGCTCCTACAATGAGCAGTTCTTC.